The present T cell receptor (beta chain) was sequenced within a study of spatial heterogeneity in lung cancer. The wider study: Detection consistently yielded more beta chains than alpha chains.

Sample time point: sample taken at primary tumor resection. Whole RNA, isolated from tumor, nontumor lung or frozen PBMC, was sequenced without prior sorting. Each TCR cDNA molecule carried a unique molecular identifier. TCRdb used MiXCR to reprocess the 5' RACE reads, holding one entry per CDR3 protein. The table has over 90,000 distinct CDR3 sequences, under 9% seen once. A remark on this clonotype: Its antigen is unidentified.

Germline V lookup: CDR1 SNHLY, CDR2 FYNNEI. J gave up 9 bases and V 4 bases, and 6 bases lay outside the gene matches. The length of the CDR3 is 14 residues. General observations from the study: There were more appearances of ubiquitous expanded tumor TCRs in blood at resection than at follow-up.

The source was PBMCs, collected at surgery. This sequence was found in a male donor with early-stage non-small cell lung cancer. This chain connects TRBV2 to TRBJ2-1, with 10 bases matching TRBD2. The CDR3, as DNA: TGTGCCAGCAGTGGGATAGCGGGAGGTGGTGAGCAGTTCTTC. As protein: CASSGIAGGGEQFF.